This TCR beta chain is drawn from a study of CD8 T cells in Susac syndrome. A quantity of about 0.5 to 1 ug RNA underwent reverse transcription using random hexamers. Via MiXCR, TCRdb re-called the immunoSEQ multiplex PCR reads, giving one row per CDR3 protein. This table holds some 180,000 distinct CDR3 sequences, around nine tenths found once. There are 12 residues in the CDR3. Germline V gives CDR1 DFQATT, CDR2 SNEGSKA (reference sequence). V was cut by 6 bases and J by 8 bases, with 16 bases left in between. The clonotype comes from a human donor with Susac syndrome. This rearrangement joins TRBV20-1 to TRBJ1-2, with D perhaps matching TRBD1 (5 bases). Sequencing was performed on CD4+ T cells from PBMCs. The CDR3 here is CSAGTGQSGYTF. The CDR3, as DNA: TGCAGTGCCGGGACTGGTCAGTCCGGCTACACCTTC.